This passage covers 2 T cell receptor beta chains from one sample sequenced in a study of blood T cell repertoires in COVID-19. The table came from immunoSEQ multiplex PCR; TCRdb's copy has only in-frame clones and leaves some out. The sample yields roughly 80,000 clones, approximately 80% seen once. Input material: peripheral blood. Source of these receptors: a man older than 75 with acute or convalescent COVID-19.

This rearrangement joins TRBV28 to TRBJ1-1; the D is unclear. Per the germline V gene, CDR1 is MDHEN and CDR2 is SYDVKM. CDR3 length: 13 amino acids. Trimming cost V 3 bases and J 2 bases, with 7 bases left between them. As DNA, the CDR3 is TGTGCCAGCAGTTTGGCCCAAAACACTGAAGCTTTCTTT. Translating gives CASSLAQNTEAFF.

CDR3 nucleotide sequence: TGTGCCAGCAGTTCGACAACGAATTCACCCCTCCACTTT. Translation: CASSSTTNSPLHF. The V call is TRBV12-3 or TRBV12-4, the J call TRBJ1-6; no reliable D call. This CDR3 comprises 13 residues. V gave up 4 bases and J gave up 7 bases, with 8 bases separating them.